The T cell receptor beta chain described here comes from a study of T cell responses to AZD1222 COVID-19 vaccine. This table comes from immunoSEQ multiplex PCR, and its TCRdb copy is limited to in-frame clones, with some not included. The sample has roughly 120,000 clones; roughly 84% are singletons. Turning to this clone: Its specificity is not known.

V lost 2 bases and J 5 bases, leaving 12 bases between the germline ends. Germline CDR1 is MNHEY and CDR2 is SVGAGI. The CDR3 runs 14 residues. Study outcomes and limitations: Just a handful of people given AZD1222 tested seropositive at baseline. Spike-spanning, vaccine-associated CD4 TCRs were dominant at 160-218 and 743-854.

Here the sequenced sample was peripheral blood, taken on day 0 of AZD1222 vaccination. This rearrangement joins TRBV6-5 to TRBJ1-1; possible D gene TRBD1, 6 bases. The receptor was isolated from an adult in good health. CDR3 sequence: CASSYVQGRTEAFF. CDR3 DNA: TGTGCCAGCAGTTACGTCCAGGGGAGGACTGAAGCTTTCTTT.